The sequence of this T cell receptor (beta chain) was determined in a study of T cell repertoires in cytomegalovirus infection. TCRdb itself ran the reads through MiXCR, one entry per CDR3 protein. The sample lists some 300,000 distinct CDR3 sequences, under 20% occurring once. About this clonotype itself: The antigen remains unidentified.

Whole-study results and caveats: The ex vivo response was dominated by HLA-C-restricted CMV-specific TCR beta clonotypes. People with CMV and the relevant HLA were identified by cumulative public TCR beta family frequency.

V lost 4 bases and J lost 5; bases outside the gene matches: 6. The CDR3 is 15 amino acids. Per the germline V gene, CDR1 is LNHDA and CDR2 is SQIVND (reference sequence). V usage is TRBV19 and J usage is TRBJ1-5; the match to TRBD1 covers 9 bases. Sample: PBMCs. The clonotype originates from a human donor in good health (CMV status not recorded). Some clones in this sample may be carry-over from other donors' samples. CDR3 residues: CASSTRDREYQPQHF. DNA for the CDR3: TGTGCCAGTAGTACCCGGGACAGGGAATATCAGCCCCAGCATTTT.